This T cell receptor beta chain originates from a study of CD8 T cells in Susac syndrome. The authors carried out high-throughput sequencing of TCR beta. They applied it to CD8+ and CD4+ T cells obtained from blood. CD8+ and CD4+ T cells were negatively isolated; TEMRA cells were FACS-enriched. V dropped 8 bases and J dropped 1 base, with 12 bases sitting between them. Per the germline V gene, CDR1 is MNHEY and CDR2 is SMNVEV (reference sequence). CDR3 length equals 13 residues. When the RNA was reverse transcribed, random hexamers were used with an input of roughly 0.45 to 1 ug. Multiplex immunoSEQ PCR targeted 54 Vbeta and 13 Jbeta TCR beta segments. TCRdb used MiXCR to reprocess the immunoSEQ multiplex PCR reads, holding one entry per CDR3 protein. The sample has about 140,000 distinct CDR3 sequences, around 93% seen once.

The TCR sequence derives from a human donor with Susac syndrome. V gene TRBV27 combines with J gene TRBJ2-7; no reliable D call. The sequenced sample consisted of CD8+ T cells from PBMCs. The CDR3 reads CASRDPGSYEQYF. In DNA form, the CDR3 reads TGTGCCAGCCGCGACCCCGGGTCCTACGAGCAGTACTTC.